Below, 14 T cell receptor beta chains from the same sample are listed, as sequenced in a study of shared clonotypes between healthy human individuals. Method: immunoSEQ multiplex PCR; TCRdb's copy keeps in-frame clones and lacks some. The sample shows about 2 million clones, 90% to 95% of them seen only once. Material: naive CD4+ T cells sorted from blood. Described subset: CD45RA+ positively selected. These receptors all come from a man aged 18 to 29 in good health.

The V call is TRBV11-2, the J call TRBJ1-4; 9 nucleotides align to TRBD1. The CDR3 consists of 15 residues. The germline CDR1 and CDR2 sequences are SGHAT and FQNNGV. The ends lost 6 bases at V and 6 bases at J; junction bases unmatched: 8. This CDR3 reads CASRAPGQGYEKLFF. DNA of the CDR3: TGTGCCAGCAGAGCTCCGGGACAGGGTTATGAAAAACTGTTTTTT.

The chain couples TRBV7-2 to TRBJ2-3; maybe TRBD2 (5 bases). V dropped 3 bases and J dropped 3 bases, with 10 bases sitting between them. Germline V CDR1 and CDR2: SGHTA, FQGNSA. The CDR3 runs 14 residues. The CDR3 nucleotides are TGTGCCAGCAGCTTCCGGACGGGAACAGATACGCAGTATTTT. Translating gives CASSFRTGTDTQYF. Supplemented by reference TRBV7-2 and TRBJ2-3, the full variable domain reads GAGVSQSPSNKVTEKGKDVELRCDPISGHTALYWYRQSLGQGLEFLIYFQGNSAPDKSGLPSDRFSAERTGGSVSTLTIQRTQQEDSAVYLCASSFRTGTDTQYFGPGTRLTVL.

The table lists this clone with a few counts. The chain uses TRBV7-9 and TRBJ1-1, with a tentative D call TRBD1 (6 bases). This CDR3 contains 13 residues. CDR1 and CDR2 (germline): SEHNR, FQNEAQ (reference sequence). V lost 6 bases, J lost 5 bases, and 13 bases lay in between. CDR3 sequence (DNA): TGTGCCAGCAGTCACAGGGTTCAAACTGAAGCTTTCTTT. This translates into CASSHRVQTEAFF.

The CDR3 reads CASSLGGGQGVHGYTF. CDR3 in DNA: TGTGCCAGCAGCTTGGGGGGGGGACAGGGAGTCCATGGCTACACCTTC. The rearrangement uses TRBV5-4 and TRBJ1-2; TRBD1 matches at 9 bases. The CDR3 has 16 amino acids. V shed 0 bases and J 6 bases; nucleotides not matched to a gene: 9. Germline-derived CDR1 and CDR2 are SGHNT and YYREEE (reference sequence).

A word on this clone: Other DNA sequences in this specimen translate into the identical CDR3. This chain uses TRBV5-1 with TRBJ1-5; D unclear. In germline, CDR1 is SGHRS, CDR2 YFSETQ. This CDR3 region has 12 residues. V was trimmed by 0 bases and J by 6 bases, leaving 4 bases between them. CDR3: CASSLAGQPQHF. CDR3 bases: TGCGCCAGCAGCTTGGCCGGTCAGCCCCAGCATTTT.

V usage is TRBV7-8 and J usage is TRBJ2-4; D remains unclear. Trimming shortened V by 4 bases and J by 0 bases, and 13 bases separated the two germline ends. Germline V gene lookup returns CDR1 SGHVS and CDR2 FQNEAQ. The CDR3 extends over 16 amino acids. For the CDR3, the DNA is TGTGCCAGCAGCTCCGACGAAAATCCAGCCAAAAACATTCAGTACTTC. As protein: CASSSDENPAKNIQYF.

The chain joins TRBV28 to TRBJ2-3; TRBD2 aligns across 12 bases. The CDR3 runs 13 residues. Germline lookup yields CDR1 MDHEN and CDR2 SYDVKM. Unmatched junction bases numbered 4, after V lost 4 bases and J lost 11 bases. In DNA form, the CDR3 reads TGTGCCAGCAGTTCGACTAGCGGGGGACGGCAGTATTTT. Amino acids: CASSSTSGGRQYF.

A note on this clone: Other DNA sequences in this specimen translate into the identical CDR3. The chain combines TRBV5-4 with TRBJ2-5; 10 bases are shared with TRBD1. The CDR3 runs 15 residues. CDR1 SGHNT and CDR2 YYREEE come from the germline V gene (reference sequence). With V trimmed by 4 bases and J by 1 base, 4 bases remained unmatched. The DNA for the CDR3 is TGTGCCAGCAGCCCGGGGGACAGGGGCCAAGAGACCCAGTACTTC. Translated: CASSPGDRGQETQYF.

This clone has a single count. This chain joins TRBV5-8 and TRBJ1-2; 8 nucleotides line up with TRBD1. The V gene's germline CDR1 is SGHTS and CDR2 YDEGEE. The V and J ends lost 2 bases and 1 base, in that order; junction bases with no gene match: 7. This CDR3 region has 16 residues. CDR3 region: CASSFLQGGLNYGYTF. In DNA, the CDR3 is TGTGCCAGCAGCTTCTTACAGGGGGGTCTTAACTATGGCTACACCTTC.

The chain recombines TRBV4-3 with TRBJ2-5; no clear D gene. Germline V gene data show CDR1 as LGHNA and CDR2 as YSLEER. The CDR3 runs 14 residues. Trimming took off 0 bases at V and 5 bases at J, with 10 bases between the two ends. This CDR3 is CASSQEVGPETQYF. The CDR3 coding sequence is TGCGCCAGCAGCCAAGAGGTGGGCCCGGAGACCCAGTACTTC.

This chain connects TRBV7-9 to TRBJ2-7; D gene unclear. V lost 3 bases, J lost 1 base, and 13 bases lay in between. This CDR3 is built from 15 residues. The germline gives CDR1 SEHNR, CDR2 FQNEAQ (reference sequence). CDR3 sequence (DNA): TGTGCCAGCAGCTTTGGGGTTCAAGGGTCCTACGAGCAGTACTTC. It encodes CASSFGVQGSYEQYF.

The chain has TRBV7-6 and TRBJ2-7; 9 nucleotides align to TRBD1. The CDR3 length is 12 residues. Germline V lookup: CDR1 SGHVS, CDR2 FNYEAQ. The V segment lost 7 bases and the J segment 6 bases; nucleotides outside the gene matches: 4. DNA of the CDR3: TGTGCCAGCACCACAGGGGGCTTCGAGCAGTACTTC. This encodes CASTTGGFEQYF.

This clone was picked up one time. The rearrangement uses TRBV28 and TRBJ2-3; unclear D gene. The V gene's germline CDR1 is MDHEN and CDR2 SYDVKM. V was clipped by 4 bases and J by 2 bases, with 13 bases between them. CDR3 length: 15 amino acids. The CDR3 nucleotides are TGTGCCAGCAGTTCCCTGGTCGAGGACACAGATACGCAGTATTTT. It codes for CASSSLVEDTDTQYF.

This clone has a single count. The chain combines TRBV30 with TRBJ2-7, with 7 bases lining up with TRBD1. The CDR3 sequence is 15 residues long. Germline CDR1 and CDR2: GTSNPN and SVGIG (reference sequence). The J segment lost 3 bases and the V segment lost 4 bases, leaving 12 bases of the junction unmatched. CDR3: CAWKREGTVHYEQYF. The CDR3 DNA reads TGTGCCTGGAAACGGGAAGGGACAGTTCACTACGAGCAGTACTTC.